The 21 T cell receptor beta chains given below trace back to one sample, sequenced in a study of blood T cell repertoires in COVID-19. Sequencing was performed with immunoSEQ multiplex PCR; in TCRdb, only in-frame clones are kept and a portion is missing. The repertoire holds just under 250,000 clones, with 85% to 90% as singletons. Sequenced material: PBMCs or T cells enriched from blood (not recorded which). These receptors were obtained from a woman aged 25-40 years who had recovered from COVID-19.

This clone has a single count. The CDR3 is CASSKAPLQGNTEAFF. For the CDR3, the DNA is TGCGCCAGCAGCAAGGCACCTTTACAGGGGAACACTGAAGCTTTCTTT. The rearrangement uses TRBV5-1 and TRBJ1-1; a possible D gene is TRBD1 (6 bases). The length of the CDR3 is 16 residues. The germline V gene encodes CDR1 SGHRS and CDR2 YFSETQ. V shed 4 bases and J shed 1 base, with 17 bases lying between them.

The V gene is TRBV6-2 or TRBV6-3, the J gene TRBJ2-1; D is unresolved. V lost 0 bases and J lost 2, with 11 bases in between. Germline V gives CDR1 MNHEY, CDR2 SVGEGT. The CDR3 consists of 16 residues. CDR3 nucleotides: TGTGCCAGCAGTTACTCGAAGCTAACCGCCTACAATGAGCAGTTCTTC. It is translated as CASSYSKLTAYNEQFF.

The CDR3 DNA reads TGTGCCAGCAGCTTTCGACTAGCGGGAGGGGACACCGGGGAGCTGTTTTTT. This sequence encodes CASSFRLAGGDTGELFF. V and J are TRBV7-2 and TRBJ2-2, with 14 bases that match TRBD2. The CDR3 length is 17 residues. The trim removed 3 bases at V and 3 bases at J, leaving 3 bases unmatched. Germline V gene sequence: CDR1 SGHTA, CDR2 FQGNSA.

This clone appeared a single time. The chain couples TRBV27 to TRBJ2-2; 9 positions match TRBD2. Germline lookup yields CDR1 MNHEY and CDR2 SMNVEV (reference sequence). After removal of 2 bases from V and 4 bases from J, the junction contained 5 bases not matched to a gene. This CDR3 comprises 16 residues. CDR3 DNA: TGTGCCAGCAGTTTAATCGGCGGGAGGGTCACCGGGGAGCTGTTTTTT. Residues: CASSLIGGRVTGELFF.

Comments on this clone: The sample holds other DNA sequences that translate to the same CDR3. V usage is TRBV6-2 or TRBV6-3 and J usage is TRBJ2-1; 8 bases are shared with TRBD2. The CDR3 is 15 amino acids. J was trimmed by 0 bases and V by 6 bases; bases with no gene match: 4. In germline, CDR1 is MNHEY, CDR2 SVGEGT. CDR3 amino acids: CASSATSGSYNEQFF. CDR3 coding DNA: TGTGCCAGCAGCGCTACTAGCGGCTCCTACAATGAGCAGTTCTTC.

The rearrangement links TRBV19 to TRBJ2-5; 7 bases fit TRBD2. V dropped 4 bases and J dropped 5; count of bases not matched to a gene: 16. Per the germline V gene, CDR1 is LNHDA and CDR2 is SQIVND (reference sequence). The CDR3 is made up of 17 amino acids. CDR3 sequence: CASSTILASTAGETQYF. DNA for the CDR3: TGTGCCAGTAGTACCATACTAGCGAGCACCGCGGGGGAGACCCAGTACTTC.

The chain combines TRBV18 with TRBJ1-2; D remains unclear. The V gene's germline CDR1 is KGHSH and CDR2 LQKENI. The CDR3 covers 14 residues. V gave up 4 bases and J gave up 4 bases, with 13 bases separating them. CDR3 sequence reads: CASSLNPEGYGYTF. The CDR3 coding sequence is TGTGCCAGCTCACTAAACCCGGAGGGCTATGGCTACACCTTC.

This rearrangement joins TRBV12-5 to TRBJ2-1, with D perhaps matching TRBD2 (6 bases). CDR3 size: 14 residues. V was clipped by 6 bases and J by 1 base, with 10 bases between them. Germline CDR1 and CDR2: LGHNT and FRNRAP. In DNA form, the CDR3 reads TGTGCTAGTGGATTAGCGGCATCCTACAATGAGCAGTTCTTC. Translation: CASGLAASYNEQFF.

The chain couples TRBV7-9 to TRBJ1-2, with 8 positions matching TRBD1. The CDR3 is 18 residues long. V gave up 0 bases and J gave up 5 bases; unmatched junction bases: 14. Germline CDR1 is SEHNR and CDR2 is FQNEAQ (reference sequence). CDR3 sequence: CASSLARTGTISSYGYTF. As DNA, the CDR3 is TGTGCCAGCAGCTTAGCGAGGACAGGGACCATCAGCTCTTATGGCTACACCTTC.

This clone has a single count. The chain is built from TRBV27 and TRBJ2-7; 7 nucleotides align to TRBD1. The V gene's germline CDR1 is MNHEY and CDR2 SMNVEV (reference sequence). V was clipped by 4 bases and J by 7 bases; unmatched bases: 10. CDR3 length: 14 amino acids. The CDR3 sequence: CASSWGRGGGEQYF. CDR3 bases: TGTGCCAGCAGTTGGGGGCGAGGGGGCGGGGAGCAGTACTTC.

Concerning this clone: The junction shows a germline mismatch at one end, possibly a read error. The chain joins TRBV30 to TRBJ2-7, with D uncertain. CDR1 is GTSNPN and CDR2 is SVGIG in the germline V gene (reference sequence). CDR3 size: 18 residues. CDR3 in DNA: TGTGCCTGGAGTGGAAGGAGATCCGGCGGCCCCATCTCCAACGAGCAGTACTTC. This encodes CAWSGRRSGGPISNEQYF.

CDR3: CASSLTGGGDYGYTF. The CDR3 DNA is TGCGCCAGCAGCTTAACAGGTGGTGGTGACTATGGCTACACCTTC. The rearrangement links TRBV5-1 to TRBJ1-2; D is possibly TRBD1 (5 bases). CDR1 is SGHRS, CDR2 YFSETQ, per germline. The CDR3 runs 15 residues. The V end was cut by 2 bases, the J end by 3 bases, with 14 bases between.

The gene calls are TRBV10-3 and TRBJ2-2; 9 nucleotides line up with TRBD2. V trimming: 4 bases; J trimming: 7 bases; junction bases outside the gene matches: 4. This CDR3 has 14 amino acids. The germline gives CDR1 ENHRY, CDR2 SYGVKD. CDR3 DNA sequence: TGTGCCATCAGTGGGACTAGCGCTATCGGGGAGCTGTTTTTT. Translation gives CAISGTSAIGELFF.

The rearrangement links TRBV5-1 to TRBJ1-1; no clear D gene. With 4 bases removed from V and 0 bases from J, the gap between germline ends came to 13 bases. Germline V lookup: CDR1 SGHRS, CDR2 YFSETQ. CDR3 size: 15 residues. CDR3 DNA sequence: TGCGCCAGCAGCACAGCTCTGGGCATGAACACTGAAGCTTTCTTT. Its protein product is CASSTALGMNTEAFF.

The J gene is TRBJ2-1, the V gene TRBV24-1; weak D call: TRBD1 (6 bases). The CDR3 sequence is 14 residues long. The germline CDR1 and CDR2 sequences are KGHDR and SFDVKD. V was cut by 4 bases and J by 5 bases, with 11 bases left in between. CDR3 nucleotide sequence: TGTGCCACCAGTGAGACAGGACGGAACAATGAGCAGTTCTTC. Protein product: CATSETGRNNEQFF.

The V and J genes are TRBV28 and TRBJ1-4, with 7 bases matching TRBD1. Germline V gene data show CDR1 as MDHEN and CDR2 as SYDVKM. The CDR3 spans 14 residues. V gave up 6 bases and J gave up 7 bases; unmatched junction bases: 8. The CDR3, as DNA: TGTGCCAGCAGGATGACAGGGTTTGTTGAAAAACTGTTTTTT. It codes for CASRMTGFVEKLFF.

The chain recombines TRBV20-1 with TRBJ1-4; D is possibly TRBD1 (6 bases). CDR1 and CDR2 (germline): DFQATT, SNEGSKA (reference sequence). There are 13 residues in the CDR3. Trimming shortened V by 3 bases and J by 6 bases, and 11 bases separated the two germline ends. CDR3: CSASTGIHEKLFF. For the CDR3, the DNA is TGCAGTGCTAGTACAGGGATCCATGAAAAACTGTTTTTT.

The V and J genes are TRBV28 and TRBJ1-5, with 8 bases that match TRBD1. The V segment lost 11 bases and the J segment 2 bases; nucleotides outside the gene matches: 8. The CDR3 length is 14 residues. CDR1 MDHEN and CDR2 SYDVKM come from the germline V gene. The CDR3 region is CASRTGYGNQPQHF. CDR3 bases: TGTGCCTCCCGGACAGGGTATGGCAATCAGCCCCAGCATTTT.

The CDR3 DNA follows: TGTGCCAGCACCCCCAGGGTTTGGGAGAACACTGAAGCTTTCTTT. Translated: CASTPRVWENTEAFF. The chain combines TRBV4-2 with TRBJ1-1; tentatively, D is TRBD1 (5 bases). The CDR3 spans 15 residues. Between the trimmed V and J ends, which lost 7 bases and 1 base, there was a span of 16 bases. Looked up from germline, CDR1 is LGHNA and CDR2 is YNFKEQ.

The rearrangement links TRBV4-3 to TRBJ1-1, with D uncertain. The CDR3 totals 14 residues. Deletions cut 5 bases from V and 1 base from J, with 11 bases between. The germline V gene encodes CDR1 LGHNA and CDR2 YSLEER. The CDR3 coding sequence is TGCGCCAGCAGCTCCCTAGATGCGAACACTGAAGCTTTCTTT. It is translated as CASSSLDANTEAFF.

The rearrangement uses TRBV20-1 and TRBJ2-1, with TRBD2 matching over 10 bases. The CDR3 runs 15 residues. The trim removed 3 bases at V and 6 bases at J, leaving 8 bases unmatched. Germline V CDR1 and CDR2: DFQATT, SNEGSKA (reference sequence). The CDR3 region is CSASGGTSVSNEQFF. DNA of the CDR3: TGCAGTGCTAGTGGTGGGACTAGCGTTTCCAATGAGCAGTTCTTC.